This T cell receptor beta chain appears in the sequencing data of a study of cytomegalovirus exposure and HLA in healthy donors. The overall study: In an early release, HLA-typed donors contributed tens of millions of unique TCR sequences. The Caucasian-associated ancestry cluster held roughly 81% of some 420 genotyped donors.

PCR employed 60 Vbeta and 13 Jbeta primers. Method: immunoSEQ multiplex PCR; TCRdb's copy keeps in-frame clones and lacks some. The data hold fewer than 200,000 clones, with approximately 88% observed a single time. Study-level findings and limits: Among CMV-associated TCR beta chains, most appeared HLA-restricted in a later analysis. Earlier results showed most TCR beta V segments being productive about 90% or about 30% of the time.

Details on this clone: No antigen is known for it.

Sample: PBMCs. The clonotype comes from a man younger than 45 in good health and CMV-seronegative.

CDR3: CASSVAPHESPLHF. The CDR3 coding sequence is TGTGCCAGCAGCGTAGCCCCTCATGAGTCACCCCTCCACTTT. The V call is TRBV9, the J call TRBJ1-6; D remains ambiguous. The germline V gene has CDR1 SGDLS and CDR2 YYNGEE. CDR3 size: 14 residues. V lost 0 bases and J lost 10, with 11 bases in between.